This T cell receptor (beta chain) comes out of a study of blood T cell repertoires in COVID-19. TCRdb's table, derived via immunoSEQ multiplex PCR, lists solely in-frame clones and lacks some. The sample contains about 62,000 clones, roughly 90% of which appear only once. Germline V gene sequence: CDR1 LNHDA, CDR2 SQIVND (reference sequence). CDR3 length: 15 amino acids. The J segment lost 2 bases and the V segment lost 5 bases, leaving 6 bases of the junction unmatched. Sequenced material: peripheral blood. This receptor was identified in a woman over 75 with acute or convalescent COVID-19. The chain employs TRBV19 and TRBJ1-5, with 7 positions matching TRBD1. The CDR3 loop is CASSQGGLRNQPQHF. The CDR3 region has the DNA TGTGCCAGTAGTCAGGGGGGTCTTCGCAATCAGCCCCAGCATTTT. Full variable domain (remainder filled in from reference TRBV19 and TRBJ1-5): DGGITQSPKYLFRKEGQNVTLSCEQNLNHDAMYWYRQDPGQGLRLIYYSQIVNDFQKGDIAEGYSVSREKKESFPLTVTSAQKNPTAFYLCASSQGGLRNQPQHFGDGTRLSIL.